This entry is about one T cell receptor (beta chain). Antigen specificity is unknown. Time point of the sample: peripheral blood 6 weeks after treatment start. This sample was included in a study of PD-L1 blockade in urothelial cancer. The overall study: Patients with male sex and bladder-origin urothelial cancer accounted for twenty-five of 29 enrolled. Of prior chemotherapy regimens, patients had received between 0 and 3.

General study results and limits: Better survival was forecast by a pretreatment blood TCR clonality below the median.

Spiked synthetic TCR analogs estimated absolute template abundance per PCR. TCRdb's copy holds only in-frame clones and misses some; the assay was immunoSEQ multiplex PCR. The table has about 40,000 clones, about 80% seen once; the top ten hold 10% to 13%. In germline, CDR1 is SGHKS, CDR2 YYEKEE (reference sequence). The CDR3 runs to 15 residues. Trimming removed 3 bases at V and 0 bases at J, with 10 bases between. The material sequenced was PBMCs, taken around atezolizumab (anti-PD-L1) treatment. The clonotype comes from a man aged 40-49 years with urothelial cancer. The chain uses TRBV5-5 and TRBJ2-1, with a possible D match to TRBD2 (6 bases). CDR3 amino acids: CASSSLRDSYNEQFF. The CDR3 DNA follows: TGTGCCAGCAGCTCACTGCGGGACTCCTACAATGAGCAGTTCTTC. Variable domain in full (rest from reference TRBV5-5 and TRBJ2-1): DAGVTQSPTHLIKTRGQQVTLRCSPISGHKSVSWYQQVLGQGPQFIFQYYEKEERGRGNFPDRFSARQFPNYSSELNVNALLLGDSALYLCASSSLRDSYNEQFFGPGTRLTVL.